A single sample gave rise to the 21 T cell receptor beta chains below, sequenced in a study of shared clonotypes between healthy human individuals. Clones were read by immunoSEQ multiplex PCR, and TCRdb kept only the in-frame ones, dropping some. The sample lists 2 million or so clones; 85% to 95% were seen once. Sequencing was done on a sample of naive CD4+ T cells sorted from blood. Regarding subset: CD45RA+ positively selected. Receptor source: a man younger than 30 in good health.

This sequence joins TRBV2 and TRBJ1-4; a weak D match, TRBD1 (6 bases). V shed 4 bases and J shed 4 bases, with 13 bases lying between them. Germline V gives CDR1 SNHLY, CDR2 FYNNEI. This CDR3 has 15 amino acids. CDR3 sequence: CASSAVSGDNEKLFF. CDR3 bases: TGTGCCAGCAGTGCCGTTTCAGGGGATAATGAAAAACTGTTTTTT.

J is TRBJ2-5 and V is TRBV7-3; tentative D call: TRBD2 (6 bases). Germline V gives CDR1 SGHTA, CDR2 FQGTGA. The CDR3 has 15 residues. Trimming cost V 5 bases and J 2 bases, with 15 bases left between them. The chain's CDR3 is CASSPSPGGQETQYF. The CDR3 bases are TGTGCCAGCAGCCCCTCTCCCGGGGGTCAAGAGACCCAGTACTTC.

The rearrangement links TRBV4-3 to TRBJ1-5; D not certain. The CDR3 consists of 15 residues. V gave up 2 bases and J gave up 2 bases, with 10 bases separating them. CDR1 and CDR2 from the germline V gene are LGHNA and YSLEER. The CDR3 DNA reads TGCGCCAGCAGCCAAAGCGGGAGGGGCAATCAGCCCCAGCATTTT. It yields the protein CASSQSGRGNQPQHF.

This chain's CDR3 is CASSPGNSPLHF. DNA for the CDR3: TGTGCCAGCAGTCCGGGGAATTCACCCCTCCACTTT. This chain joins TRBV6-5 and TRBJ1-6; no reliable D call. The CDR3 runs 12 residues. The V gene lost 5 bases and the J gene lost 7 bases, with 6 bases spanning the gap. Germline-derived CDR1 and CDR2 are MNHEY and SVGAGI.

This chain joins TRBV4-1 and TRBJ1-1, with unresolved D. This CDR3 contains 17 residues. Trimming took off 1 base at V and 4 bases at J, with 19 bases between the two ends. Per germline, CDR1 MGHRA and CDR2 YSYEKL. The chain's CDR3 is CASSQAPPSWGTTEAFF. CDR3 sequence (DNA): TGCGCCAGCAGCCAAGCCCCGCCCTCTTGGGGAACCACTGAAGCTTTCTTT.

V usage is TRBV2 and J usage is TRBJ2-5, with TRBD1 matching 8 bases. This CDR3 comprises 15 residues. Per the germline V gene, CDR1 is SNHLY and CDR2 is FYNNEI. The J segment lost 5 bases and the V segment lost 8 bases, leaving 13 bases of the junction unmatched. Here the CDR3 reads CASENYRGSGETQYF. Here the CDR3 DNA reads TGTGCCAGCGAAAATTACAGGGGGAGCGGTGAGACCCAGTACTTC.

Only one count was recorded for this clone. The chain joins TRBV27 to TRBJ1-2, with 7 bases matching TRBD1. V lost 5 bases to trimming and J lost 7 bases; unmatched junction nucleotides: 4. Germline-derived CDR1 and CDR2 are MNHEY and SMNVEV (reference sequence). The CDR3 covers 12 residues. The CDR3, as DNA: TGTGCCAGCAGTCAGAACAGGGGTGGCTACACCTTC. Translating gives CASSQNRGGYTF.

V is TRBV6-1 and J is TRBJ2-3; D is unresolved. Per germline, CDR1 MNHNS and CDR2 SASEGT. The CDR3 consists of 13 residues. The V gene lost 1 base and the J gene lost 6 bases, with 8 bases spanning the gap. The CDR3 region has the DNA TGTGCCAGCAGTGAAGTTTGGGGTGATACGCAGTATTTT. Translated, it gives CASSEVWGDTQYF.

The chain combines TRBV27 with TRBJ1-1; D not certain. This CDR3 spans 15 amino acids. In germline, CDR1 is MNHEY, CDR2 SMNVEV (reference sequence). The ends were cut back, 5 bases at V and 5 bases at J, with 18 bases in the middle. DNA for the CDR3: TGTGCCAGCAGTCCAAAGACGGGTTGGACGACTGAAGCTTTCTTT. This gives the protein CASSPKTGWTTEAFF.

Concerning this clone itself: Within the sample, other DNA sequences also encode this same CDR3. The CDR3 is CASSSRGAETQYF. DNA for the CDR3: TGTGCCAGCAGCAGCAGGGGAGCCGAGACCCAGTACTTC. V is TRBV5-4 and J is TRBJ2-5, with D maybe TRBD1 (6 bases). The CDR3 runs 13 residues. Trimming stripped 4 bases from V and 5 bases from J, with 12 bases between. Germline V gene lookup returns CDR1 SGHNT and CDR2 YYREEE (reference sequence).

The rearrangement links TRBV9 to TRBJ2-1; 7 bases agree with TRBD1. J lost 3 bases, V lost 3 bases, and 6 bases had no gene match. This CDR3 is 15 amino acids long. The germline gives CDR1 SGDLS, CDR2 YYNGEE. The CDR3 spells CASSGPGQSYNEQFF. In nucleotides, the CDR3 is TGTGCCAGCAGCGGTCCGGGACAGAGCTACAATGAGCAGTTCTTC.

The J gene is TRBJ1-2, the V gene TRBV25-1, with 7 bases fitting TRBD1. The CDR3 totals 15 residues. The ends lost 6 bases at V and 3 bases at J; junction bases unmatched: 10. Germline V CDR1 and CDR2: MGHDK, SYGVNS. The CDR3 DNA reads TGTGCCAGCAGGGGGACAGCTGTGGGGTACTATGGCTACACCTTC. Protein: CASRGTAVGYYGYTF.

V and J are TRBV15 and TRBJ2-5; D perhaps matches TRBD2 (5 bases). The V and J ends lost 1 base and 2 bases respectively, with 14 bases between them. CDR3 length: 16 amino acids. In germline, CDR1 is LNHNV, CDR2 YYDKDF (reference sequence). CDR3 protein: CATSRGNRGPQETQYF. The CDR3 coding sequence is TGTGCCACCAGCAGAGGCAACCGGGGTCCACAAGAGACCCAGTACTTC.

The table lists this clone with a count of one. For the CDR3, the DNA is TGTGCCAGCAGTGTGACAGGGTGGGAGCAGTACTTC. Translating it yields CASSVTGWEQYF. This sequence joins TRBV2 and TRBJ2-7; 7 bases are a match to TRBD1. CDR1 is SNHLY, CDR2 FYNNEI, per germline. The CDR3 totals 12 residues. V lost 4 bases to trimming and J lost 7 bases; unmatched junction nucleotides: 4.

This CDR3 reads CASSIVGGVSSYEQYF. In DNA, the CDR3 is TGTGCCAGTAGTATAGTAGGCGGGGTCTCGTCCTACGAGCAGTACTTC. J is TRBJ2-7 and V is TRBV19; maybe TRBD2 (6 bases). The germline V and J ends were trimmed by 1 base and 1 base, with 14 bases remaining between them. Germline-derived CDR1 and CDR2 are LNHDA and SQIVND (reference sequence). The CDR3 is 16 residues long.

This chain connects TRBV6-5 to TRBJ2-1, with 8 bases lining up with TRBD1. J gave up 1 base and V 8 bases, and 4 bases lay outside the gene matches. Germline-derived CDR1 and CDR2 are MNHEY and SVGAGI. This CDR3 spans 14 amino acids. The CDR3 reads CASHNRGSYNEQFF. The CDR3 DNA reads TGTGCCAGCCATAACAGGGGGTCCTACAATGAGCAGTTCTTC.

This clone was seen only once. The chain employs TRBV2 and TRBJ2-7, with TRBD2 matching 11 bases. The CDR3 is 14 amino acids. Germline assignment: CDR1 SNHLY and CDR2 FYNNEI. The V and J ends lost 7 bases and 5 bases, in that order; junction bases with no gene match: 7. In DNA, the CDR3 is TGTGCCAGCACGACTAGCGGGAAATCGCACGAGCAGTACTTC. Encoded protein: CASTTSGKSHEQYF.

The chain recombines TRBV7-8 with TRBJ2-3, with D maybe TRBD1 (5 bases). Germline CDR1 SGHVS, CDR2 FQNEAQ. The CDR3 sequence is 18 residues long. Trimming left V 1 base short and J 5 bases short, with 22 bases between. CDR3 sequence: CASSLVGPRTLLQDTQYF. In nucleotides, the CDR3 is TGTGCCAGCAGCTTAGTGGGGCCTAGAACCCTTCTTCAAGATACGCAGTATTTT.

For the CDR3, the DNA is TGCAGCGTTGAAGATTGGGGGGCTTTCACTGAAGCTTTCTTT. It is translated as CSVEDWGAFTEAFF. V gene TRBV29-1 combines with J gene TRBJ1-1; D may be TRBD1 (6 bases). V was shortened by 0 bases and J by 4 bases, with 12 bases between the two germline ends. The CDR3 is made up of 14 amino acids. Germline CDR1 is SQVTM and CDR2 is ANQGSEA.

The chain combines TRBV18 with TRBJ2-5; D is ambiguous. The length of the CDR3 is 14 residues. Germline V CDR1 and CDR2: KGHSH, LQKENI. The ends were cut back, 2 bases at V and 0 bases at J, with 7 bases in the middle. Here the CDR3 reads CASSPERDQETQYF. In DNA form, the CDR3 reads TGTGCCAGCTCACCAGAACGTGACCAAGAGACCCAGTACTTC.

The rearrangement joins TRBV2 to TRBJ1-1; D is undetermined. The CDR3 loop spans 14 amino acids. Germline values: CDR1 SNHLY, CDR2 FYNNEI. Trimming pared 2 bases from V and 3 bases from J, leaving 10 bases between. The CDR3 bases are TGTGCCAGCAGTGAAATCAGCGGATACACTGAAGCTTTCTTT. Translated, it gives CASSEISGYTEAFF.